A selection of T cell receptor beta chains follows, all from one sample in a study of control samples from healthy donors and cancer patients. Profiled with immunoSEQ multiplex PCR; TCRdb holds only in-frame clones, not every one. The sample consists of around 94,000 clones, about 88% of them appearing once. Material for sequencing was blood. The receptors come from a woman aged 45-60 years in good health. The CDR3 runs from the conserved cysteine through the conserved F or W. Fields, in order: D gene, CDR3 length, clone size, V gene, J gene, CDR3 DNA, CDR3 protein. D genes are given only for firm matches. Size is omitted from some rows. Given values are once, few, many or a class for expanded clones.

D gene: TRBD1; CDR3 length: 16; clone size: .; V gene: TRBV6-6; J gene: TRBJ2-7; CDR3 DNA: TGTGCCAGCAGTTTTATCCCCCGGACAGGGTTAAGCGAGCAGTACTTC; CDR3 protein: CASSFIPRTGLSEQYF
D gene: TRBD2; CDR3 length: 16; clone size: .; V gene: TRBV5-1; J gene: TRBJ2-1; CDR3 DNA: TGCGCCAGCAGCTCGGGTGGGACTAGCGGGAGCAATGAGCAGTTCTTC; CDR3 protein: CASSSGGTSGSNEQFF
D gene: TRBD1; CDR3 length: 16; clone size: .; V gene: TRBV5-6; J gene: TRBJ1-2; CDR3 DNA: TGTGCCAGCAGCCGGGACAGGCTTAGGGCCAACTATGGCTACACCTTC; CDR3 protein: CASSRDRLRANYGYTF
D gene: TRBD1; CDR3 length: 16; clone size: .; V gene: TRBV14; J gene: TRBJ2-7; CDR3 DNA: TGTGCCAGCAGCCAGGGCGGACAGGGTCCTCTCCACGAGCAGTACTTC; CDR3 protein: CASSQGGQGPLHEQYF
D gene: .; CDR3 length: 20; clone size: .; V gene: TRBV19; J gene: TRBJ1-4; CDR3 DNA: TGTGCCAGTAGTATTGGGCAGGGAGATTTTTTTTGGGCAACTAATGAAAAACTGTTTTTT; CDR3 protein: CASSIGQGDFFWATNEKLFF
D gene: TRBD2; CDR3 length: 19; clone size: once; V gene: TRBV11-2; J gene: TRBJ2-5; CDR3 DNA: TGTGCCAGCAGCTTATTGGCCACGTCGCGGGGGGGCCCACAAGAGACCCAGTACTTC; CDR3 protein: CASSLLATSRGGPQETQYF
D gene: .; CDR3 length: 11; clone size: once; V gene: TRBV20-1; J gene: TRBJ1-1; CDR3 DNA: TGCAGTGGGAGGTTGAACACTGAAGCTTTCTTT; CDR3 protein: CSGRLNTEAFF
D gene: TRBD1; CDR3 length: 14; clone size: .; V gene: TRBV7-3; J gene: TRBJ1-1; CDR3 DNA: TGTGCCAGCAGGTTCCAGGGGGCAGCCACTGAAGCTTTCTTT; CDR3 protein: CASRFQGAATEAFF
D gene: .; CDR3 length: 16; clone size: .; V gene: TRBV6-2/TRBV6-3; J gene: TRBJ2-1; CDR3 DNA: TGTGCCAGCAGTAGACCCCCGTCGGACCGAAACAATGAGCAGTTCTTC; CDR3 protein: CASSRPPSDRNNEQFF
D gene: .; CDR3 length: 11; clone size: .; V gene: TRBV20-1; J gene: TRBJ2-7; CDR3 DNA: TGCAGTGCGATCGAGGCCTACGAGCAGTACTTC; CDR3 protein: CSAIEAYEQYF
D gene: .; CDR3 length: 16; clone size: .; V gene: TRBV9; J gene: TRBJ1-4; CDR3 DNA: TGTGCCAGCAGCGCTCCTCCCTCGACAGTCCAAGAAAAACTGTTTTTT; CDR3 protein: CASSAPPSTVQEKLFF
D gene: .; CDR3 length: 16; clone size: once; V gene: TRBV15; J gene: TRBJ2-5; CDR3 DNA: TGTGCCACCAGCAGAGTGCACAGGGCCAACCAAGAGACCCAGTACTTC; CDR3 protein: CATSRVHRANQETQYF
D gene: .; CDR3 length: 14; clone size: .; V gene: TRBV5-4; J gene: TRBJ2-3; CDR3 DNA: TGTGCCAGCAGTCCTGAGATGGGAGCAGATACGCAGTATTTT; CDR3 protein: CASSPEMGADTQYF
D gene: .; CDR3 length: 17; clone size: once; V gene: TRBV3-1/TRBV3-2; J gene: TRBJ2-4; CDR3 DNA: TGTGCCAGCAGCCAAGATCACGCGATGATAGCCAAAAACATTCAGTACTTC; CDR3 protein: CASSQDHAMIAKNIQYF
D gene: .; CDR3 length: 13; clone size: .; V gene: TRBV7-2; J gene: TRBJ2-1; CDR3 DNA: TGTGCCAGCAGCGCCCGGGACTACAATGAGCAGTTCTTC; CDR3 protein: CASSARDYNEQFF
D gene: TRBD1; CDR3 length: 19; clone size: .; V gene: TRBV2; J gene: TRBJ1-4; CDR3 DNA: TGTGCCAGCAGTGAACGAGGCAGGGACAGGGGGCGGCGAAATCGGAAACTGTTTTTT; CDR3 protein: CASSERGRDRGRRNRKLFF
D gene: .; CDR3 length: 11; clone size: .; V gene: TRBV5-6; J gene: TRBJ2-1; CDR3 DNA: TGTGCCAGCAGCTTCTTGGCCGAGCAGTTCTTC; CDR3 protein: CASSFLAEQFF
D gene: .; CDR3 length: 12; clone size: .; V gene: TRBV2; J gene: TRBJ2-5; CDR3 DNA: TGTGCCAGCAGCTGGGAGAGGGAGACCCAGTACTTC; CDR3 protein: CASSWERETQYF
D gene: .; CDR3 length: 17; clone size: .; V gene: TRBV14; J gene: TRBJ2-1; CDR3 DNA: TGTGCCAGCAGCCCCCGGGGCGGACAACCTCGTCTCAATGAGCAGTTCTTC; CDR3 protein: CASSPRGGQPRLNEQFF
D gene: .; CDR3 length: 13; clone size: .; V gene: TRBV7-9; J gene: TRBJ1-1; CDR3 DNA: TGTGCCAGCAGCCCAGACAGTAACACTGAAGCTTTCTTT; CDR3 protein: CASSPDSNTEAFF
D gene: TRBD2; CDR3 length: 18; clone size: once; V gene: TRBV11-3; J gene: TRBJ2-1; CDR3 DNA: TGTGCCAGCAGCTTAGAAGTACTAGCGGGGGGCCTGTACAATGAGCAGTTCTTC; CDR3 protein: CASSLEVLAGGLYNEQFF
D gene: TRBD2; CDR3 length: 17; clone size: medium-sized; V gene: TRBV7-9; J gene: TRBJ2-3; CDR3 DNA: TGTGCCAGCAGCGCTAGGAGACTAGCGGGGGGTACAGATACGCAGTATTTT; CDR3 protein: CASSARRLAGGTDTQYF
D gene: TRBD1; CDR3 length: 18; clone size: .; V gene: TRBV12-5; J gene: TRBJ2-2; CDR3 DNA: TGTGCTAGTGGTTTGGTACGCGGGCAGGGGGACGACGGCGGGGAGCTGTTTTTT; CDR3 protein: CASGLVRGQGDDGGELFF
D gene: .; CDR3 length: 13; clone size: .; V gene: TRBV5-5; J gene: TRBJ1-3; CDR3 DNA: TGTGCCAGCAGCTGGACGGCTGGAAACACCATATATTTT; CDR3 protein: CASSWTAGNTIYF
D gene: TRBD1; CDR3 length: 14; clone size: .; V gene: TRBV6-5; J gene: TRBJ1-2; CDR3 DNA: TGTGCCAGCAACCCGGACAGGGGTAACTATGGCTACACCTTC; CDR3 protein: CASNPDRGNYGYTF
D gene: .; CDR3 length: 16; clone size: .; V gene: TRBV3-1/TRBV3-2; J gene: TRBJ2-6; CDR3 DNA: TGTGCCAGCAGCCAAGTGCGGGACCTGCGGGCCAACGTCCTGACTTTC; CDR3 protein: CASSQVRDLRANVLTF
D gene: .; CDR3 length: 13; clone size: .; V gene: TRBV12-3/TRBV12-4; J gene: TRBJ2-1; CDR3 DNA: TGTGCCAGCAATGTAGGGCCCGGCAATGAGCAGTTCTTC; CDR3 protein: CASNVGPGNEQFF
D gene: .; CDR3 length: 14; clone size: once; V gene: TRBV6-6; J gene: TRBJ2-2; CDR3 DNA: TGTGCCAGCAACTGGGATGGAAACACCGGGGAGCTGTTTTTT; CDR3 protein: CASNWDGNTGELFF
D gene: .; CDR3 length: 14; clone size: .; V gene: TRBV5-8; J gene: TRBJ2-2; CDR3 DNA: TGTGCCAGCAGCCGTAACAGGAACACCGGGGAGCTGTTTTTT; CDR3 protein: CASSRNRNTGELFF
D gene: .; CDR3 length: 12; clone size: once; V gene: TRBV7-2; J gene: TRBJ2-3; CDR3 DNA: TGTGCCAGCAGCTCGTATGCAGATACGCAGTATTTT; CDR3 protein: CASSSYADTQYF
D gene: .; CDR3 length: 15; clone size: .; V gene: TRBV10-1; J gene: TRBJ2-7; CDR3 DNA: TGCGCCAGCAGTGACCCTAATTCGGTGATGTACGAGCAGTACTTC; CDR3 protein: CASSDPNSVMYEQYF
D gene: TRBD2; CDR3 length: 20; clone size: .; V gene: TRBV11-3; J gene: TRBJ2-2; CDR3 DNA: TGTGCCAGCAGCTTAGATAACTTCGGGGCTAGCGGGACGAACACCGGGGAGCTGTTTTTT; CDR3 protein: CASSLDNFGASGTNTGELFF
D gene: .; CDR3 length: 10; clone size: .; V gene: TRBV28; J gene: TRBJ1-1; CDR3 DNA: TGTGCCGCCTGCGACGGTGAAGCTTTCTTT; CDR3 protein: CAACDGEAFF
D gene: .; CDR3 length: 15; clone size: .; V gene: TRBV9; J gene: TRBJ1-3; CDR3 DNA: TGTGCCAGCAGCGTAGCCCCCGGAGATGGAAACACCATATATTTT; CDR3 protein: CASSVAPGDGNTIYF
D gene: TRBD2; CDR3 length: 16; clone size: few; V gene: TRBV19; J gene: TRBJ2-1; CDR3 DNA: TGTGCCAGTACCGCACCGGGACTAGCGGGATTCAATGAGCAGTTCTTC; CDR3 protein: CASTAPGLAGFNEQFF
D gene: TRBD1; CDR3 length: 13; clone size: .; V gene: TRBV19; J gene: TRBJ1-2; CDR3 DNA: TGTGCCAGTAGGGGACAGGGACCCTATGGCTACACCTTC; CDR3 protein: CASRGQGPYGYTF
D gene: TRBD1; CDR3 length: 16; clone size: .; V gene: TRBV29-1; J gene: TRBJ2-6; CDR3 DNA: TGCAGGAATATCCGGGACAGTCGCTCTGGGGCCAACGTCCTGACTTTC; CDR3 protein: CRNIRDSRSGANVLTF